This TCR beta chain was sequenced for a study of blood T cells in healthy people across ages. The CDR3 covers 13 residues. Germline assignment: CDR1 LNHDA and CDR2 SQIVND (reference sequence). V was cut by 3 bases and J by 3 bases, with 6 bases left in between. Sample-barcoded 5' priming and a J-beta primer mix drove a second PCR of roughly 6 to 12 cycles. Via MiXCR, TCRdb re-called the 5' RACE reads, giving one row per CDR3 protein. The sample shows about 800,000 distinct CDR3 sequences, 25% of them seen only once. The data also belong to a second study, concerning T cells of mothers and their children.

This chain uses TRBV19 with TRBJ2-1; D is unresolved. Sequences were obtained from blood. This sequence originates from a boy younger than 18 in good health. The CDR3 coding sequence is TGTGCCAGTAGTATGGGTAGCTACAATGAGCAGTTCTTC. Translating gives CASSMGSYNEQFF.